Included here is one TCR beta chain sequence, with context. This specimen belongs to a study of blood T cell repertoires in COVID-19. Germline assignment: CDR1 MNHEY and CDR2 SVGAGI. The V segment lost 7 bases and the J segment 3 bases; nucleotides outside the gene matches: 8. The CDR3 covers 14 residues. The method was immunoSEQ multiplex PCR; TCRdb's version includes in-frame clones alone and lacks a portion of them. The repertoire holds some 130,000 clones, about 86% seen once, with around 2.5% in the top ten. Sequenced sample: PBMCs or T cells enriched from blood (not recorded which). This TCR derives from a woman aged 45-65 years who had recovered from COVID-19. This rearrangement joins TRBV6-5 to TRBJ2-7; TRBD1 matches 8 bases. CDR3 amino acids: CASTPGQGVYEQYF. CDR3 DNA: TGTGCCAGCACTCCCGGACAGGGAGTCTACGAGCAGTACTTC.